Below are 4 T cell receptor beta chains sequenced from a single sample in a study of cytomegalovirus exposure and HLA in healthy donors. The PCR had 60 Vbeta and 13 Jbeta primers. Clones were sequenced by immunoSEQ multiplex PCR, and TCRdb holds only the in-frame ones, with some missing. The table has tens of thousands of clones, about two thirds seen once; the top ten hold 5.5%. Sequencing was performed on PBMCs. The receptor source for this set is a woman aged 30 to 39 in good health and CMV-seropositive.

The chain links TRBV29-1 to TRBJ2-7; weak D call: TRBD1 (6 bases). V lost 4 bases and J 0 bases, leaving 13 bases between the germline ends. The germline gives CDR1 SQVTM, CDR2 ANQGSEA. There are 14 residues in the CDR3. The CDR3: CSVADRTASYEQYF. The DNA for the CDR3 is TGCAGCGTTGCAGACCGGACAGCCTCCTACGAGCAGTACTTC.

The gene calls are TRBV19 and TRBJ1-2; possible D gene TRBD1, 5 bases. Trimming took off 7 bases at V and 4 bases at J, with 34 bases between the two ends. Germline V CDR1 and CDR2: LNHDA, SQIVND (reference sequence). The CDR3 runs 20 residues. In DNA form, the CDR3 reads TGTGCCAGTATGTACGGGGGGAAAGGGAGTGGGCTGTTAACCTTCTATGGCTACACCTTC. Protein: CASMYGGKGSGLLTFYGYTF. Full variable domain (missing parts from reference TRBV19 and TRBJ1-2): DGGITQSPKYLFRKEGQNVTLSCEQNLNHDAMYWYRQDPGQGLRLIYYSQIVNDFQKGDIAEGYSVSREKKESFPLTVTSAQKNPTAFYLCASMYGGKGSGLLTFYGYTFGSGTRLTVV.

This rearrangement joins TRBV5-4 to TRBJ1-1; D gene ambiguous. The V gene lost 2 bases and the J gene lost 4 bases, with 15 bases spanning the gap. This CDR3 is 15 amino acids long. CDR1 SGHNT and CDR2 YYREEE come from the germline V gene (reference sequence). In DNA form, the CDR3 reads TGTGCCAGCAGCTTAGTCGGCGGCCTGGGCACTGAAGCTTTCTTT. Protein: CASSLVGGLGTEAFF.

This chain links TRBV27 with TRBJ1-2, with 11 bases fitting TRBD1. Losses at the gene ends were 1 base for V and 6 bases for J; bases not matched to a gene: 4. Germline lookup yields CDR1 MNHEY and CDR2 SMNVEV (reference sequence). CDR3 size: 15 residues. CDR3 amino acids: CASSLLDRGPDGYTF. The CDR3 region has the DNA TGTGCCAGCAGTTTATTGGACAGGGGGCCGGATGGCTACACCTTC.